Each of the 17 T cell receptor beta chains below was sequenced from the same sample in a study of cytomegalovirus exposure and HLA in healthy donors. Here immunoSEQ multiplex PCR was the method, and the copy in TCRdb shows in-frame clones only, minus some. The data contain 120,000 or so clones, about 91% of them singletons. Sequencing was done on a sample of PBMCs. The source of these receptors is a woman aged 18 to 35 in good health and CMV-seronegative.

The J gene is TRBJ2-3, the V gene TRBV19; D is uncertain. The germline V gene encodes CDR1 LNHDA and CDR2 SQIVND (reference sequence). The length of the CDR3 is 15 residues. Between the trimmed V and J ends, which lost 4 bases and 2 bases, there was a span of 13 bases. The CDR3 reads CASSKNSDSTDTQYF. The CDR3 region has the DNA TGTGCCAGTAGTAAAAACTCCGATTCCACAGATACGCAGTATTTT.

The rearrangement links TRBV11-3 to TRBJ2-1, with D maybe TRBD1 (6 bases). Germline V gene data show CDR1 as SGHNT and CDR2 as YENEEA. The CDR3 length is 15 residues. V dropped 3 bases and J dropped 0 bases, with 9 bases sitting between them. For the CDR3, the DNA is TGTGCCAGCAGCTTCAGGGACAACTCCTACAATGAGCAGTTCTTC. Protein: CASSFRDNSYNEQFF. Full variable domain (outside the CDR3, taken from reference TRBV11-3 and TRBJ2-1): EAGVVQSPRYKIIEKKQPVAFWCNPISGHNTLYWYLQNLGQGPELLIRYENEEAVDDSQLPKDRFSAERLKGVDSTLKIQPAELGDSAVYLCASSFRDNSYNEQFFGPGTRLTVL.

The chain combines TRBV7-8 with TRBJ2-7; 8 bases line up with TRBD2. This CDR3 is built from 15 residues. V lost 5 bases, J lost 3 bases, and 9 bases stayed unmatched. Looked up from germline, CDR1 is SGHVS and CDR2 is FQNEAQ. CDR3 sequence reads: CASSILSSGLYEQYV. The DNA of the CDR3 is TGTGCCAGCAGCATATTATCTAGCGGGCTCTACGAGCAGTACGTC.

This chain uses TRBV6-6 with TRBJ1-4, with D perhaps matching TRBD1 (6 bases). Trimming removed 6 bases at V and 8 bases at J, with 16 bases between. Germline-derived CDR1 and CDR2 are MNHNY and SVGAGI (reference sequence). CDR3 size: 14 residues. Written as DNA, the CDR3 is TGTGCCAGCAGGAACAGCGACAGGCGCGAAAAACTGTTTTTT. Its translation: CASRNSDRREKLFF.

Regarding this clone: This CDR3 is also generated by other DNA sequences in the sample. This sequence joins TRBV18 and TRBJ2-7; D unclear. V shed 2 bases and J shed 4 bases, with 6 bases lying between them. Germline CDR1 reads KGHSH; CDR2 reads LQKENI. This CDR3 contains 12 residues. The CDR3 spells CASSPAGYEQYF. DNA of the CDR3: TGTGCCAGCTCACCAGCCGGGTACGAGCAGTACTTC.

This sequence joins TRBV28 and TRBJ1-6; no clear D gene. Between the trimmed V and J ends, which lost 3 bases and 4 bases, there was a span of 7 bases. The CDR3 is made up of 14 amino acids. Germline assignment: CDR1 MDHEN and CDR2 SYDVKM. The CDR3 sequence is CASSLTAYNSPLHF. CDR3 nucleotide sequence: TGTGCCAGCAGTTTGACTGCTTATAATTCACCCCTCCACTTT.

The gene calls are TRBV7-2 and TRBJ2-1; 9 nucleotides agree with TRBD2. Germline assignment: CDR1 SGHTA and CDR2 FQGNSA. This CDR3 is built from 15 residues. V lost 4 bases and J lost 2; bases outside the gene matches: 3. Here the CDR3 reads CASSYSGSTYNEQFF. In DNA form, the CDR3 reads TGTGCCAGCAGCTATAGCGGGAGTACCTACAATGAGCAGTTCTTC.

This chain uses TRBV5-1 with TRBJ2-3; 7 bases agree with TRBD2. Germline loops: CDR1 SGHRS, CDR2 YFSETQ. CDR3 length: 16 amino acids. J was trimmed by 4 bases and V by 4 bases; bases with no gene match: 12. CDR3 protein: CASSSGVVQESDTQYF. The CDR3 DNA is TGCGCCAGCAGCAGCGGGGTGGTCCAGGAGTCAGATACGCAGTATTTT. The variable domain in full, completed from reference TRBV5-1 and TRBJ2-3, reads KAGVTQTPRYLIKTRGQQVTLSCSPISGHRSVSWYQQTPGQGLQFLFEYFSETQRNKGNFPGRFSGRQFSNSRSEMNVSTLELGDSALYLCASSSGVVQESDTQYFGPGTRLTVL.

The chain has TRBV18 and TRBJ2-1, with TRBD1 matching over 7 bases. With V trimmed by 0 bases and J by 7 bases, 6 bases remained unmatched. The CDR3 loop spans 15 amino acids. From germline, CDR1 is KGHSH and CDR2 LQKENI. CDR3 DNA sequence: TGTGCCAGCTCACCACCCGGGACAGCGCTTAATGAGCAGTTCTTC. Translated, it gives CASSPPGTALNEQFF.

This chain uses TRBV27 with TRBJ2-1; 9 positions agree with TRBD2. From germline, CDR1 is MNHEY and CDR2 SMNVEV (reference sequence). The CDR3 extends over 15 amino acids. V shed 3 bases and J 6 bases; nucleotides not matched to a gene: 6. The CDR3 sequence: CASSFPSGIPNEQFF. The CDR3 DNA reads as TGTGCCAGCAGTTTCCCTAGCGGGATCCCCAATGAGCAGTTCTTC.

This sequence joins TRBV5-1 and TRBJ1-1; 9 bases are a match to TRBD1. The CDR3 sequence is 16 residues long. V shed 3 bases and J 8 bases; nucleotides not matched to a gene: 14. Germline CDR1 is SGHRS and CDR2 is YFSETQ. CDR3 bases: TGCGCCAGCAGCTCCGGGACAGGGTTCTTCCCAGGAGAAGCTTTCTTT. Its protein is CASSSGTGFFPGEAFF.

Comments on this clone: The junction departs from the called germline gene at one end, perhaps through a read error. This chain connects TRBV27 to TRBJ2-2; D ambiguous. The CDR3 is 14 residues long. The germline V gene encodes CDR1 MNHEY and CDR2 SMNVEV (reference sequence). CDR3 DNA: TGTGCCAGAAGTTCGATAGCGAACACCGGGGAGCTGTTTTTT. This sequence encodes CARSSIANTGELFF.

The V gene is TRBV28, the J gene TRBJ2-3; D might be TRBD1 (7 bases). This CDR3 is 15 amino acids long. Trimming left V 6 bases short and J 3 bases short, with 16 bases between. In germline, CDR1 is MDHEN, CDR2 SYDVKM. The CDR3 bases are TGTGCCAGCAGCTTAATCAGGGGGGCAACAGATACGCAGTATTTT. Its translation: CASSLIRGATDTQYF. Looking up the rest from reference TRBV28 and TRBJ2-3 gives the full variable domain: DVKVTQSSRYLVKRTGEKVFLECVQDMDHENMFWYRQDPGLGLRLIYFSYDVKMKEKGDIPEGYSVSREKKERFSLILESASTNQTSMYLCASSLIRGATDTQYFGPGTRLTVL.

V is TRBV6-5 and J is TRBJ1-1; weak D call: TRBD1 (5 bases). With 6 bases removed from V and 4 bases from J, the gap between germline ends came to 12 bases. In germline, CDR1 is MNHEY, CDR2 SVGAGI. This CDR3 region has 13 residues. CDR3 sequence reads: CASSFGGSTEAFF. CDR3 coding DNA: TGTGCCAGCAGCTTCGGGGGGAGCACTGAAGCTTTCTTT.

The chain joins TRBV18 to TRBJ1-5; possibly TRBD1 for D (5 bases). Germline CDR1 KGHSH, CDR2 LQKENI. The CDR3 length is 16 residues. V lost 1 base, J lost 3 bases, and 13 bases lay in between. The DNA for the CDR3 is TGTGCCAGCTCACCACGACTCGACAGCCACAATCAGCCCCAGCATTTT. It codes for CASSPRLDSHNQPQHF.

The V call is TRBV29-1, the J call TRBJ2-3; 9 bases align to TRBD2. After removal of 6 bases from V and 1 base from J, the junction contained 14 bases not matched to a gene. The CDR3 has 17 residues. The germline CDR1 and CDR2 sequences are SQVTM and ANQGSEA. The CDR3 DNA sequence: TGCAGCGTGGAAAAAACCCTGGTAGCGGGGGGCACAGATACGCAGTATTTT. This translates into CSVEKTLVAGGTDTQYF.

This sequence joins TRBV6-4 and TRBJ1-4; D may be TRBD1 (5 bases). V was shortened by 4 bases and J by 7 bases, with 13 bases between the two germline ends. The CDR3 sequence is 14 residues long. Germline values: CDR1 MRHNA, CDR2 SNTAGT. The CDR3 bases are TGTGCCAGCAGTGTAAGTTCAGGGATTGAAAAACTGTTTTTT. Amino acid sequence: CASSVSSGIEKLFF.